This TCR beta chain was recovered during a study of metastatic and nonmetastatic thyroid tumors. TCRdb re-processed the PCR reads through MiXCR. The sample yields tens of thousands of clones, 31% seen once. Each patient came to thyroid surgery without any prior treatment (of any kind). Sequenced material: blood. The sequence derives from a female donor with papillary thyroid cancer or a benign thyroid nodule (not recorded which). Some clones in this sample may be carry-over from other donors' samples.

CDR3: CASRPTGTTGTGELFF. Written as DNA, the CDR3 is TGTGCCAGCAGACCTACAGGTACCACTGGGACCGGGGAGCTGTTTTTT. The chain couples TRBV13 to TRBJ2-2; TRBD1 might be the D (5 bases). Germline V gene data show CDR1 as PRHDT and CDR2 as FYEKMQ (reference sequence). The CDR3 totals 16 residues. Trimming removed 6 bases at V and 5 bases at J, with 19 bases between.